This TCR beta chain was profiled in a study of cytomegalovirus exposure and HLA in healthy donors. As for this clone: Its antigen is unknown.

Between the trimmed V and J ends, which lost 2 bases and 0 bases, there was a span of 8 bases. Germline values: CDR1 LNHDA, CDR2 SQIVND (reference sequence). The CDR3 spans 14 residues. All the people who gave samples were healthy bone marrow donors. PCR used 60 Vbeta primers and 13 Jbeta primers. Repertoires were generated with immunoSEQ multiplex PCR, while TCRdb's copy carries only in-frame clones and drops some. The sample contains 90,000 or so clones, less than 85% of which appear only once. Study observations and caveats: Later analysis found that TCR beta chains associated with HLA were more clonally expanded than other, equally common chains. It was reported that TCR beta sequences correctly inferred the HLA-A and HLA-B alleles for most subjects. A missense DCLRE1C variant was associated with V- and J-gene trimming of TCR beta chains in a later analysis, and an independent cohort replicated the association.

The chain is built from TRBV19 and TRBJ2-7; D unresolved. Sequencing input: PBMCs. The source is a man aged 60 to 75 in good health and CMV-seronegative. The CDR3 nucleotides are TGTGCCAGTAGTATATCCAGGATCTCCTACGAGCAGTACTTC. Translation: CASSISRISYEQYF.